This TCR beta chain is from a study of blood T cells in healthy people across ages. Germline trimming cut 4 bases from V and 0 bases from J; bases unmatched to any gene: 14. The CDR3 consists of 18 residues. The sample holds a few counts of this clonotype. Healthy individuals of Caucasian origin from Russia, aged roughly 6 to 95, served as donors. Through a sample-barcoded 5' primer and a J-beta primer mix, a second PCR was run for 7 to 11 cycles. TCRdb re-called the 5' RACE reads through MiXCR, storing one row per CDR3 protein. Of roughly 1,100,000 distinct CDR3 sequences detected, 20% to 25% appear once; the ten largest clones hold about 0.8%. This sample also appeared in a second study, on T cells of mothers and their children.

This chain links TRBV12-3 or TRBV12-4 with TRBJ2-5, with 7 bases matching TRBD1. The receptor comes from a girl aged 2 to 9 in good health. The material sequenced was blood. CDR3 region: CASSSYDRDFKYQETQYF. The CDR3 DNA sequence: TGTGCCAGCAGTTCCTATGACAGGGATTTTAAGTACCAAGAGACCCAGTACTTC.